These 6 T cell receptor beta chains originate from one sample sequenced in a study of T cell clones after liver transplantation. Assay: immunoSEQ multiplex PCR; the TCRdb copy retains only in-frame clones and omits some. The data hold 68,000 or so clones, with 85% to 95% observed a single time. The source was CD4+ T cells from blood, collected about 26 months after liver transplant. These receptors came from a human patient who received a liver transplant. The graft donor may have given rise to some T cells.

V usage is TRBV2 and J usage is TRBJ2-3; 8 positions agree with TRBD1. CDR3 size: 15 residues. The V gene end was trimmed by 4 bases and the J gene end by 4 bases; junction bases not matched to a gene: 7. Germline V gene sequence: CDR1 SNHLY, CDR2 FYNNEI. CDR3 amino acids: CASSGEQGVADTQYF. Here the CDR3 DNA reads TGTGCCAGCAGTGGAGAACAGGGGGTAGCAGATACGCAGTATTTT.

The chain employs TRBV5-8 and TRBJ2-3; D unclear. Germline lookup yields CDR1 SGHTS and CDR2 YDEGEE. This CDR3 comprises 14 residues. V shed 6 bases and J shed 4 bases, with 15 bases lying between them. CDR3 nucleotide sequence: TGTGCCAGCAACCCGGGTGCTCATCCAGATACGCAGTATTTT. Translating it yields CASNPGAHPDTQYF. Supplemented by reference TRBV5-8 and TRBJ2-3, the full variable domain reads EAGVTQSPTHLIKTRGQQATLRCSPISGHTSVYWYQQALGLGLQFLLWYDEGEERNRGNFPPRFSGRQFPNYSSELNVNALELEDSALYLCASNPGAHPDTQYFGPGTRLTVL.

This clone was counted once. This chain uses TRBV7-3 with TRBJ2-6; 8 nucleotides match TRBD2. The CDR3 length is 18 residues. J gave up 0 bases and V 2 bases, and 6 bases lay outside the gene matches. The germline V gene has CDR1 SGHTA and CDR2 FQGTGA. The CDR3 is CASSLDGRAFSGANVLTF. The CDR3, as DNA: TGTGCCAGCAGCTTAGACGGGAGGGCTTTCTCTGGGGCCAACGTCCTGACTTTC.

The rearrangement uses TRBV18 and TRBJ1-1, with D perhaps matching TRBD1 (5 bases). The CDR3 runs to 14 residues. CDR1 is KGHSH and CDR2 is LQKENI in the germline V gene. Trimming left V 4 bases short and J 4 bases short, with 13 bases between. CDR3 in amino acids: CASSQVTEGTEAFF. The CDR3 bases are TGTGCCAGCTCACAGGTGACAGAGGGCACTGAAGCTTTCTTT.

This clone was seen a single time. The CDR3 DNA reads as TGTGCCAGCAGCCCCCAGTTCCTATCCTACGAGCAGTACTTC. The encoded protein is CASSPQFLSYEQYF. V usage is TRBV14 and J usage is TRBJ2-7; D unclear. The CDR3 contains 14 residues. V was pared by 4 bases and J by 1 base, with 11 bases between. Germline V lookup: CDR1 SGHDN, CDR2 FVKESK.

The chain couples TRBV19 to TRBJ2-3; D is uncertain. The V gene lost 3 bases and the J gene lost 4 bases, with 8 bases spanning the gap. This CDR3 is 13 amino acids long. Looked up from germline, CDR1 is LNHDA and CDR2 is SQIVND (reference sequence). The CDR3 sequence is CASSIRGSDTQYF. The DNA for the CDR3 is TGTGCCAGTAGTATTCGAGGATCAGATACGCAGTATTTT.